This record covers a single T cell receptor (beta chain). This specimen belongs to a study of blood T cell repertoires in COVID-19. Whole-study context: Acute-phase and convalescent COVID-19 samples originated in the United States, Italy and Spain. T cells, B-cell-depleted T cells, or PBMCs provided the cDNA or gDNA that served as material.

The germline V gene encodes CDR1 LGHNA and CDR2 YSLEER. Trimming removed 0 bases from V and 1 base from J; junction bases left unmatched: 4. CDR3 size: 16 residues. How the authors handled the data: The assay estimated nucleated cells by amplifying reference gene primers. The assay was immunoSEQ multiplex PCR, and TCRdb's table has in-frame clones only and misses some. V and J calls plus clone size are reproduced from that table; the DNA served to infer D and trimming. The sample carries 65,000 to 80,000 clones, about 89% recorded once. Specimen: peripheral blood. This receptor was taken from a man over 45 with active COVID-19. The V and J genes are TRBV4-3 and TRBJ2-5, with 8 bases matching TRBD2. The CDR3 region has the DNA TGCGCCAGCAGCCAAGATATCGCGGGAGGCCAAGAGACCCAGTACTTC. This gives the protein CASSQDIAGGQETQYF.